The present T cell receptor beta chain was sequenced within a study of blood T cell repertoires in COVID-19. Study as a whole: The United States, Italy and Spain supplied acute and convalescent COVID-19 samples. Sources were T cells, B-cell-depleted T cells, or PBMCs; the material itself was cDNA or gDNA.

Original data processing: Scientists estimated how many nucleated cells there were by amplifying reference gene primers. Only in-frame clones appear in the TCRdb table, and some are missing; sequencing was by immunoSEQ multiplex PCR. V, J and clone size are taken as reported in that table, and D and trimming were inferred from the DNA itself. The sample comprises about 180,000 clones, about 86% of which are singletons, and less than 3.5% rests with the top ten. J gave up 5 bases and V 4 bases, and 8 bases lay outside the gene matches. Germline V gene sequence: CDR1 SGHRS, CDR2 YFSETQ. This CDR3 has 15 amino acids.

V gene TRBV5-1 combines with J gene TRBJ1-5; TRBD1 aligns across 8 bases. The sequence was obtained from a woman aged 30 to 39 with active or convalescent COVID-19. Material for sequencing was peripheral blood. For the CDR3, the DNA is TGCGCCAGCAGCATTGGGACAGGCGTAGATCAGCCCCAGCATTTT. It specifies CASSIGTGVDQPQHF.